These 15 T cell receptor beta chains came from one sample sequenced in a study of CD8 T cells in Susac syndrome. It was with random hexamers that 0.5 to 1 ug RNA was reverse transcribed. TCRdb reprocessed the immunoSEQ multiplex PCR reads via MiXCR and lists one record per CDR3 protein. The sample has approximately 200,000 distinct CDR3 sequences, just under 95% seen once; the top ten hold 0.082%. Sequencing input: CD4+ T cells from PBMCs. The receptors originated from a human donor with multiple sclerosis.

This clonotype was observed once. The gene calls are TRBV5-1 and TRBJ1-2; D unresolved. Germline V lookup: CDR1 SGHRS, CDR2 YFSETQ. CDR3 length equals 13 residues. Trimming removed 7 bases at V and 1 base at J, with 11 bases between. The DNA for the CDR3 is TGCGCCAGCGGGCGTGGGAGTAACTATGGCTACACCTTC. Translating gives CASGRGSNYGYTF. Full variable domain (rest looked up from reference TRBV5-1 and TRBJ1-2): KAGVTQTPRYLIKTRGQQVTLSCSPISGHRSVSWYQQTPGQGLQFLFEYFSETQRNKGNFPGRFSGRQFSNSRSEMNVSTLELGDSALYLCASGRGSNYGYTFGSGTRLTVV.

The CDR3 sequence is CASSVDRDQPQHF. The CDR3, as DNA: TGTGCCAGCAGTGTGGACAGGGATCAGCCCCAGCATTTT. V usage is TRBV2 and J usage is TRBJ1-5; 8 nucleotides align to TRBD1. V lost 4 bases, J lost 5 bases, and 1 base stayed unmatched. This CDR3 is built from 13 residues. Germline V lookup: CDR1 SNHLY, CDR2 FYNNEI.

The chain recombines TRBV30 with TRBJ1-2; weak D call: TRBD1 (6 bases). The CDR3 has 13 residues. V was shortened by 5 bases and J by 8 bases, with 18 bases between the two germline ends. Germline lookup yields CDR1 GTSNPN and CDR2 SVGIG (reference sequence). DNA of the CDR3: TGTGCCTGGGGCGGCGGGACATCGAGGGGCTACACCTTC. It translates to CAWGGGTSRGYTF.

The V gene is TRBV20-1, the J gene TRBJ2-5, with TRBD1 identical over 9 bases. The junction had 8 bases not matched to a gene; V was cut back by 6 bases and J by 3 bases. The CDR3 is 14 amino acids. Germline CDR1 and CDR2: DFQATT and SNEGSKA (reference sequence). The CDR3 DNA is TGCAGTGCCCAATCGGGGACAGGGAAAGAGACCCAGTACTTC. It is translated as CSAQSGTGKETQYF.

This sequence joins TRBV30 and TRBJ2-7, with D perhaps TRBD2 (5 bases). CDR3 length equals 14 residues. Germline V gene lookup returns CDR1 GTSNPN and CDR2 SVGIG (reference sequence). V was shortened by 5 bases and J by 1 base, with 15 bases between the two germline ends. DNA of the CDR3: TGTGCCTGGGGAATAAGACGGGGATCCTACGAGCAGTACTTC. Translation: CAWGIRRGSYEQYF.

This chain links TRBV9 with TRBJ1-1; TRBD1 is a possible D gene (6 bases). CDR1 SGDLS and CDR2 YYNGEE come from the germline V gene. The CDR3 totals 13 residues. The V end lost 6 bases, the J end lost 1 base, and 10 bases lay between the germline ends. CDR3 coding DNA: TGTGCCAGCACCCGACAGGAGAACACTGAAGCTTTCTTT. This sequence encodes CASTRQENTEAFF.

The chain links TRBV5-1 to TRBJ2-5, with a tentative D call TRBD1 (5 bases). Germline loops: CDR1 SGHRS, CDR2 YFSETQ. Trimming removed 6 bases from V and 2 bases from J, with 20 bases in between. The CDR3 has 16 amino acids. The CDR3 is CASTRQGRQGQETQYF. The CDR3 DNA reads as TGCGCCAGCACGCGCCAGGGAAGGCAGGGACAAGAGACCCAGTACTTC. Full variable domain (rest looked up from reference TRBV5-1 and TRBJ2-5): KAGVTQTPRYLIKTRGQQVTLSCSPISGHRSVSWYQQTPGQGLQFLFEYFSETQRNKGNFPGRFSGRQFSNSRSEMNVSTLELGDSALYLCASTRQGRQGQETQYFGPGTRLLVL.

This clonotype was recorded once. This chain links TRBV6-5 with TRBJ2-5, with 8 bases lining up with TRBD2. The CDR3 sequence is 15 residues long. V lost 2 bases to trimming and J lost 5 bases; unmatched junction nucleotides: 7. The germline V gene has CDR1 MNHEY and CDR2 SVGAGI. The CDR3 bases are TGTGCCAGCAGTTACCAGCGGGGGTTCTCGGAGACCCAGTACTTC. Protein product: CASSYQRGFSETQYF.

The chain couples TRBV30 to TRBJ1-1; 7 bases agree with TRBD1. Losses at the gene ends were 0 bases for V and 1 base for J; bases not matched to a gene: 5. From germline, CDR1 is GTSNPN and CDR2 SVGIG (reference sequence). The CDR3 is made up of 15 amino acids. The CDR3: CAWSVTGVANTEAFF. CDR3 nucleotides: TGTGCCTGGAGTGTTACAGGGGTGGCGAACACTGAAGCTTTCTTT.

This clonotype showed up just a few times. The chain uses TRBV27 and TRBJ1-5, with D perhaps matching TRBD1 (5 bases). Germline-derived CDR1 and CDR2 are MNHEY and SMNVEV (reference sequence). Between the trimmed V and J ends, which lost 2 bases and 2 bases, there was a span of 7 bases. CDR3 size: 14 residues. CDR3 residues: CASSLRGGNQPQHF. Written as DNA, the CDR3 is TGTGCCAGCAGTTTACGGGGGGGCAATCAGCCCCAGCATTTT.

The chain couples TRBV30 to TRBJ1-1, with D tentatively TRBD1 (6 bases). The CDR3 loop spans 13 amino acids. Trimming shortened V by 5 bases and J by 0 bases, and 10 bases separated the two germline ends. Germline lookup yields CDR1 GTSNPN and CDR2 SVGIG (reference sequence). Here the CDR3 reads CAWQRGLNTEAFF. CDR3 bases: TGTGCCTGGCAACGGGGGCTGAACACTGAAGCTTTCTTT.

The V and J genes are TRBV30 and TRBJ2-2; the D gene could be TRBD1 or TRBD2 (5 bases each). The ends were cut back, 4 bases at V and 1 base at J, with 10 bases in the middle. CDR3 length: 14 amino acids. Per the germline V gene, CDR1 is GTSNPN and CDR2 is SVGIG (reference sequence). CDR3 sequence reads: CAWTGTRNTGELFF. The CDR3 DNA follows: TGTGCCTGGACCGGGACCCGGAACACCGGGGAGCTGTTTTTT.

V and J are TRBV6-5 and TRBJ2-7; no clear D gene. The germline V and J ends were trimmed by 8 bases and 2 bases, with 13 bases remaining between them. This CDR3 contains 13 residues. Germline V CDR1 and CDR2: MNHEY, SVGAGI. The CDR3 sequence is CASRAGSTYEQYV. In DNA form, the CDR3 reads TGTGCCAGCCGCGCCGGGTCCACCTACGAGCAGTACGTC.

V gene TRBV9 combines with J gene TRBJ2-1; D unclear. Trimming removed 4 bases at V and 6 bases at J, with 14 bases between. The germline V gene encodes CDR1 SGDLS and CDR2 YYNGEE. The CDR3 contains 14 residues. The CDR3 region has the DNA TGTGCCAGCAGCTACATGAGTGGATTCAATGAGCAGTTCTTC. Encoded protein: CASSYMSGFNEQFF.

This chain links TRBV3-1 with TRBJ2-1; D is ambiguous. The CDR3 is 16 amino acids. The germline CDR1 and CDR2 sequences are LGHDT and YNNKEL (reference sequence). Deletions cut 0 bases from V and 0 bases from J, with 9 bases between. CDR3 coding DNA: TGTGCCAGCAGCCAAGATGCCTGGGCCTCCTACAATGAGCAGTTCTTC. Translation: CASSQDAWASYNEQFF.